The source of this T cell receptor (beta chain) is a study of human T cells and chemical hapten exposure (dated by TCRdb to the early 2020s). In terms of the full investigation: For sensitization, 2% DPC in acetone was applied to an approximately 2 cm by approximately 2 cm area of upper inner arm skin. Blood samples were taken from patients before sensitization (week 0) and then at 2, 6 and about 24 weeks after DPC sensitization. Peripheral blood TCR repertoire changes were tracked in vivo in alopecia patients during primary and secondary sensitization to the hapten diphenylcyclopropenone (DPC). Blood for TCR sequencing was provided by twenty-nine alopecia patients at one to four time points (pre-sensitization, 2, 6 and 24 weeks). Most of the patients in the cohort were female, and the cohort covered alopecia areata with under or over 50% scalp involvement, alopecia totalis and alopecia universalis. For every blood RNA sample, sequencing covered both the TCR alpha and TCR beta chains. Throughout the study period of roughly 24 weeks, patients also received therapeutic DPC doses to the scalp every week. Patch testing on the upper back used Finn chambers containing 0.01% DPC, with scoring done after 6 days according to International Contact Dermatitis Research Group standards. Libraries were pooled for sequencing, and per-sample TCR yields varied mainly because of small differences in library volumes within the pool. What the authors observed across the whole study: Compared with pre-sensitization or healthy control sets, expanded TCRs formed significantly more large CDR3 similarity clusters, which is consistent with antigen-driven responses. All patients had alopecia, a presumed autoimmune disease, so their immune response might differ from that of healthy individuals. Patch test score correlated positively with the number of PT1 expanded TCRs, reaching significance at thresholds 8, 16 and 32 but not at 4. DPC sensitization did not change the number of TCRs with a frequency above 1 in 1000, and there was no evidence of changes in global repertoire structure. After repeated subsampling, changes were observed in the strength of the expansion versus patch-test correlation and in the threshold at which the correlation became significant.

Ten or more counts support this clonotype. Its antigen is not yet known. No base quality information exists; no much larger clone differs at one position. The CDR3 has 15 amino acids, counting the end cysteine and phenylalanine. Only CDR3 DNA is held: 45 bases, read in frame from base 1. Clipping removes 5 bases from V and 4 bases from J, with 10 as the unmatched junction base count. The germline V gene supplies CDR1 SGHVS and CDR2 FNYEAQ. The time point label of this sample denotes: patch test 1, 2 weeks after DPC sensitization. This sample's treatment or condition label indicates: therapeutic diphenylcyclopropenone sensitization with weekly scalp DPC. Total RNA was isolated from unfractionated whole blood collected in Tempus Blood RNA tubes. At every patch-test visit, the blood draw took place before the patch test was put on. Patients were eligible if aged 18 to 70, diagnosed with alopecia and judged suitable for DPC therapy, and pregnant patients were excluded.

Library preparation used RACE. Data came from a NextSeq 500. Library preparation attached unique molecular identifiers to individual cDNA molecules for quantitative, reproducible TCR counting. The study's own analysis went as follows. A median of about 89,000 TCRs per sample was observed, with a range of roughly 23,224 to 700,000. The Decombinator software suite was used to annotate V, J and CDR3 in the TCR reads. Every sample was subsampled to the same number of TCRs (28,000) for the PS versus PT1 abundance plots. Expanded TCRs were defined as absent before sensitization and observed at least eight times at the 2-week time point. Starting from the raw public reads, TCRdb applied fastp trimming at Q25, assembled clones with MiXCR and retained in-frame beta chains. Entries that share a CDR3 protein sequence are merged under the most common genes and DNA. The V and J calls follow TCRdb's processing rather than the paper's. Counted in this sample were tens of thousands of distinct CDR3 sequences; approximately 10% of them appeared once. Of the sample, around 2% is held by the ten largest clones.

The TCR originated in a woman between 35 and 50 years old with alopecia areata. Some clones in this sample may be carry-over from other donors' samples. The rearrangement joined TRBV7-6 to TRBJ2-7; 8 of the junction bases match TRBD1. Sequences were derived from whole blood, sampled in connection with sensitization to the hapten diphenylcyclopropenone (DPC). The nucleotide sequence reads TGTGCCAGCAGCCGGGGACAGGCCGGGGTATACGAGCAGTACTTC. This sequence encodes CASSRGQAGVYEQYF.